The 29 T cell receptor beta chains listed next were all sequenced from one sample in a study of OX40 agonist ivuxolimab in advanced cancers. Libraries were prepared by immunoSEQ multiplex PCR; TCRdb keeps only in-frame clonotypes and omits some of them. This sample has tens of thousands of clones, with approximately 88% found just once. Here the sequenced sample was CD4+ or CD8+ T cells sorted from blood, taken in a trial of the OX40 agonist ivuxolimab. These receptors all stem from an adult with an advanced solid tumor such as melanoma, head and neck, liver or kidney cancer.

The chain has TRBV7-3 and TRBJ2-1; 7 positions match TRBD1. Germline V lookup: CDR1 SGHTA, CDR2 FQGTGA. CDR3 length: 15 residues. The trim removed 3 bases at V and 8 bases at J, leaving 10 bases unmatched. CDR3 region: CASSFLGHQGDEQFF. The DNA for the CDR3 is TGTGCCAGCAGCTTCTTGGGACACCAGGGGGATGAGCAGTTCTTC.

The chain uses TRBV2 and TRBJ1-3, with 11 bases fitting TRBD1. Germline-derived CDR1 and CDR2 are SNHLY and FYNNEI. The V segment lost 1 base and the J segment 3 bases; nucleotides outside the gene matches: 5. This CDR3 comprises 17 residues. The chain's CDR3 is CASSEVWTGGFGNTIYF. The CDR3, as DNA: TGTGCCAGCAGTGAAGTATGGACAGGGGGCTTTGGAAACACCATATATTTT.

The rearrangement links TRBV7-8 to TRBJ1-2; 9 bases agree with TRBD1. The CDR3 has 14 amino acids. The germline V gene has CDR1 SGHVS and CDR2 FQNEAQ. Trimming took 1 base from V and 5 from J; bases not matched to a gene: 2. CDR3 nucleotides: TGTGCCAGCAGCTTAGTCGACAGGGGGTATGGCTACACCTTC. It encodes CASSLVDRGYGYTF.

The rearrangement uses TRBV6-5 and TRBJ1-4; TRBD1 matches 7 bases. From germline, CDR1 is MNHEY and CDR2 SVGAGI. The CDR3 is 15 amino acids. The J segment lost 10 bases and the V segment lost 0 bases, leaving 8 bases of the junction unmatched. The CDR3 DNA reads TGTGCCAGCAGTTACTCGTATGGGACAGAGAGAAAACTGTTTTTT. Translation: CASSYSYGTERKLFF.

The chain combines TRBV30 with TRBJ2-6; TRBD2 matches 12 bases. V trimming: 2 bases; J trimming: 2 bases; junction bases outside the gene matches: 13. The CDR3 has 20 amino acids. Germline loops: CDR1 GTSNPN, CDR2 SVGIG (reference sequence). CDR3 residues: CAWSPTSRLAGEPGANVLTF. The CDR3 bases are TGTGCCTGGAGTCCCACCTCTCGACTAGCGGGGGAACCTGGGGCCAACGTCCTGACTTTC. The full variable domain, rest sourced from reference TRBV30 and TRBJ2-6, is SQTIHQWPATLVQPVGSPLSLECTVEGTSNPNLYWYRQAAGRGLQLLFYSVGIGQISSEVPQNLSASRPQDRQFILSSKKLLLSDSGFYLCAWSPTSRLAGEPGANVLTFGAGSRLTVL.

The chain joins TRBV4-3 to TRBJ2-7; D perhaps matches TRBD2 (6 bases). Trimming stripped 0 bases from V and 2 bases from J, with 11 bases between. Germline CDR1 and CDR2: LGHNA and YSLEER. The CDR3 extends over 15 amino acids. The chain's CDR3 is CASSQEGTDTYEQYF. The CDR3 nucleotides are TGCGCCAGCAGCCAAGAGGGGACTGACACCTACGAGCAGTACTTC.

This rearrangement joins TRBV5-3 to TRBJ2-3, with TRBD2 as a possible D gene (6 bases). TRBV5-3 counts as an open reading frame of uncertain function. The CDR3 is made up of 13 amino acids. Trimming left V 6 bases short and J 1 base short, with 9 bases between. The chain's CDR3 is CARKASGTDTQYF. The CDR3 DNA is TGTGCCAGAAAGGCTAGCGGCACAGATACGCAGTATTTT.

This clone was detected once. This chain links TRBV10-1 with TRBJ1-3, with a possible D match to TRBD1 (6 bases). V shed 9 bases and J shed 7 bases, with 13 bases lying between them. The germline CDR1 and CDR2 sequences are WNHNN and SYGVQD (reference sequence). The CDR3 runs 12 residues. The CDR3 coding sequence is TGCGCCAGGAATCCAAGGGGGAACACCATATATTTT. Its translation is CARNPRGNTIYF.

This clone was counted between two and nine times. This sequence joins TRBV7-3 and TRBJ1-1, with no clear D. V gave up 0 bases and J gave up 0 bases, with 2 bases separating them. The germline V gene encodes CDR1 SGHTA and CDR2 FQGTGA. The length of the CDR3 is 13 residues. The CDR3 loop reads CASSLTVNTEAFF. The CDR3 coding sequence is TGTGCCAGCAGCTTAACAGTGAACACTGAAGCTTTCTTT.

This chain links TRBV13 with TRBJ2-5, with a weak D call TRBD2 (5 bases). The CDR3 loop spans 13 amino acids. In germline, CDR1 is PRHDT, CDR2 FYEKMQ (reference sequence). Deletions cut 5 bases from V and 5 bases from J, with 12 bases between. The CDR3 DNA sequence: TGTGCCAGCAGCCTATCGGGGTTTGAGACCCAGTACTTC. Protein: CASSLSGFETQYF.

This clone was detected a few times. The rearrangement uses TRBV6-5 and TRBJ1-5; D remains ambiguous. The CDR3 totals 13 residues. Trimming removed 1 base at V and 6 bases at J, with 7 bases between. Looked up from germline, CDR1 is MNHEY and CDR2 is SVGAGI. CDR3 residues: CASSYWRTQPQHF. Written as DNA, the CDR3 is TGTGCCAGCAGTTACTGGAGGACTCAGCCCCAGCATTTT.

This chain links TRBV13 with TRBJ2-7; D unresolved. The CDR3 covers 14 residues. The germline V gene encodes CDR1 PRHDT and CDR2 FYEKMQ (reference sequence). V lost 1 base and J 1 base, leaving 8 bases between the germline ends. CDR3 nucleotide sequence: TGTGCCAGCAGCTTAGTGGCAGATTCCTACGAGCAGTACTTC. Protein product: CASSLVADSYEQYF.

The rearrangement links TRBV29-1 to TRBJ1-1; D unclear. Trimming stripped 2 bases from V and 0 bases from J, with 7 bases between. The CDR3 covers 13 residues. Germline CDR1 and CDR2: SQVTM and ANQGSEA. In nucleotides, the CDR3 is TGCAGCGTTGAAACAGTCATGAACACTGAAGCTTTCTTT. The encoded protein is CSVETVMNTEAFF.

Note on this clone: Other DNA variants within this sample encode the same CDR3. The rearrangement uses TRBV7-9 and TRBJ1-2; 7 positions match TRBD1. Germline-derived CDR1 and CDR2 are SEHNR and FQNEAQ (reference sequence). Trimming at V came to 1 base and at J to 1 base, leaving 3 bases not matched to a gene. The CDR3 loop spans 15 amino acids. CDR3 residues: CASSLEGTDNYGYTF. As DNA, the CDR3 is TGTGCCAGCAGCTTAGAGGGGACAGATAACTATGGCTACACCTTC.

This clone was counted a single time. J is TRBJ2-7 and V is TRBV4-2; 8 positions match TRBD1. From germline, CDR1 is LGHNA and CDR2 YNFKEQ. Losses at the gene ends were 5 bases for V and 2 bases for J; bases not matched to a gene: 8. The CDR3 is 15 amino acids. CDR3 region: CASSWGGQGPYEQYF. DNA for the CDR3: TGTGCCAGCAGCTGGGGTGGACAGGGACCCTACGAGCAGTACTTC.

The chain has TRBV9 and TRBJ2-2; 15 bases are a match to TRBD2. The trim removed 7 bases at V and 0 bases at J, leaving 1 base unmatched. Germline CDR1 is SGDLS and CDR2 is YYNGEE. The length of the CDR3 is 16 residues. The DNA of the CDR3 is TGTGCCAGCGGGACTAGCGGGGGGCCGAACACCGGGGAGCTGTTTTTT. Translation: CASGTSGGPNTGELFF.

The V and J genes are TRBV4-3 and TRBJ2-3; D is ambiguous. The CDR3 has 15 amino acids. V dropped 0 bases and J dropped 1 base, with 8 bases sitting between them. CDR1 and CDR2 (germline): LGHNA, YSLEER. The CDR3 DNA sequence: TGCGCCAGCAGCCAAGAAGGGCTTGGCACAGATACGCAGTATTTT. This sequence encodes CASSQEGLGTDTQYF.

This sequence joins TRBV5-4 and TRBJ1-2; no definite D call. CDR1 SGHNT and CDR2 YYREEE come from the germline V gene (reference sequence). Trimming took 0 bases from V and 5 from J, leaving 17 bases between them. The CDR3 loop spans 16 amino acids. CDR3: CASSLEAGRIMYGYTF. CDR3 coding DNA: TGTGCCAGCAGCTTGGAGGCAGGCCGGATAATGTATGGCTACACCTTC.

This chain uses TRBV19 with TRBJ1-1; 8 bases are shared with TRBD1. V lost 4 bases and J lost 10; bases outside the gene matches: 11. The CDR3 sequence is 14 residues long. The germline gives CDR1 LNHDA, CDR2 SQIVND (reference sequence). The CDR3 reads CASSKAPGGRAAFF. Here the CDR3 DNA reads TGTGCCAGTAGTAAGGCCCCAGGGGGCCGCGCAGCTTTCTTT.

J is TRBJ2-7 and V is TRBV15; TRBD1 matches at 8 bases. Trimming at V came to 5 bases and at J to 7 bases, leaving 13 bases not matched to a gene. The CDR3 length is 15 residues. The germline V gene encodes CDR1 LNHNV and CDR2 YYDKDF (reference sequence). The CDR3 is CATSGAAGGAEEQYF. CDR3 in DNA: TGTGCCACCAGCGGAGCCGCAGGGGGCGCGGAGGAGCAGTACTTC.

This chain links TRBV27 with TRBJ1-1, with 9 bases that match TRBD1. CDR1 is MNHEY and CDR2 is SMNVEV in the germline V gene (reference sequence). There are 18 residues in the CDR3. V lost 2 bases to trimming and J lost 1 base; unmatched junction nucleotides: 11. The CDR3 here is CASSLSPGQGIRNTEAFF. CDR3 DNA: TGTGCCAGCAGTTTAAGCCCCGGACAGGGGATAAGGAACACTGAAGCTTTCTTT.

In DNA form, the CDR3 reads TGTGCCAGCAGTGACACCTGGGAGCAGGGTAACACCGGGGAGCTGTTTTTT. Amino acid sequence: CASSDTWEQGNTGELFF. The chain recombines TRBV6-4 with TRBJ2-2; tentatively, D is TRBD1 or TRBD2 (5 bases each). Deletions cut 2 bases from V and 2 bases from J, with 15 bases between. The CDR3 runs 17 residues. CDR1 is MRHNA and CDR2 is SNTAGT in the germline V gene.

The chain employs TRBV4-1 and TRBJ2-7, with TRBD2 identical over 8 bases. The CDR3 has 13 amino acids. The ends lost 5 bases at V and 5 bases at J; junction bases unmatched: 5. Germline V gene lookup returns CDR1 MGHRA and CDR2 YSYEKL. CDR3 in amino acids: CASSGSGSNEQYF. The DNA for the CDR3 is TGCGCCAGCAGCGGCAGCGGGAGTAACGAGCAGTACTTC.

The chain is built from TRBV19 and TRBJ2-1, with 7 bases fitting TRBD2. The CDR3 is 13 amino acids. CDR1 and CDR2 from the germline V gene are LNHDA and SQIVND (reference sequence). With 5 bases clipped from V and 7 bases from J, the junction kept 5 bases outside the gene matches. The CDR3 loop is CASSYGLDNEQFF. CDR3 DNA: TGTGCCAGTAGTTACGGACTAGATAATGAGCAGTTCTTC.

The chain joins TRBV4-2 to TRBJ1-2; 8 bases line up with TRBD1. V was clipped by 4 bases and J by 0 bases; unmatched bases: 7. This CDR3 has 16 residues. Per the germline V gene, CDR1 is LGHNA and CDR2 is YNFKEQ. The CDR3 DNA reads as TGTGCCAGCAGCCTCCCCGGACAGGGTTCTAACTATGGCTACACCTTC. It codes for CASSLPGQGSNYGYTF.

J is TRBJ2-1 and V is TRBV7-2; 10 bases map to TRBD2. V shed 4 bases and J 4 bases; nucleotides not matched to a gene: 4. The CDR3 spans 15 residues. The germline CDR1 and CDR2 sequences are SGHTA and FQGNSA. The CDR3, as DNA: TGTGCCAGCAGCTATAGCGGGGGGAATTACAATGAGCAGTTCTTC. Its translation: CASSYSGGNYNEQFF. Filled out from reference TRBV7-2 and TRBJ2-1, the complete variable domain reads GAGVSQSPSNKVTEKGKDVELRCDPISGHTALYWYRQSLGQGLEFLIYFQGNSAPDKSGLPSDRFSAERTGGSVSTLTIQRTQQEDSAVYLCASSYSGGNYNEQFFGPGTRLTVL.

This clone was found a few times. The CDR3 sequence is CASLWGYGYTF. As DNA, the CDR3 is TGTGCCAGTCTCTGGGGATATGGCTACACCTTC. V usage is TRBV19 and J usage is TRBJ1-2; D unresolved. CDR1 and CDR2 from the germline V gene are LNHDA and SQIVND (reference sequence). V was trimmed by 8 bases and J by 5 bases, leaving 9 bases between them. There are 11 residues in the CDR3.

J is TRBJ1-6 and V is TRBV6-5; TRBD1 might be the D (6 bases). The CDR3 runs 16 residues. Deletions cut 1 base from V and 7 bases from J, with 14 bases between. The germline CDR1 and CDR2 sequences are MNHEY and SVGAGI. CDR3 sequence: CASSYLPGVGNSPLHF. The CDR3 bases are TGTGCCAGCAGTTACTTGCCAGGGGTAGGCAATTCACCCCTCCACTTT.

CDR3 in amino acids: CSVEEGLGYGYTF. CDR3 bases: TGCAGCGTTGAAGAGGGCCTTGGGTATGGCTACACCTTC. This chain connects TRBV29-1 to TRBJ1-2, with D unclear. The V gene's germline CDR1 is SQVTM and CDR2 ANQGSEA. This CDR3 has 13 residues. The ends were cut back, 0 bases at V and 5 bases at J, with 10 bases in the middle. Variable domain in full (rest from reference TRBV29-1 and TRBJ1-2): SAVISQKPSRDICQRGTSLTIQCQVDSQVTMMFWYRQQPGQSLTLIATANQGSEATYESGFVIDKFPISRPNLTFSTLTVSNMSPEDSSIYLCSVEEGLGYGYTFGSGTRLTVV.